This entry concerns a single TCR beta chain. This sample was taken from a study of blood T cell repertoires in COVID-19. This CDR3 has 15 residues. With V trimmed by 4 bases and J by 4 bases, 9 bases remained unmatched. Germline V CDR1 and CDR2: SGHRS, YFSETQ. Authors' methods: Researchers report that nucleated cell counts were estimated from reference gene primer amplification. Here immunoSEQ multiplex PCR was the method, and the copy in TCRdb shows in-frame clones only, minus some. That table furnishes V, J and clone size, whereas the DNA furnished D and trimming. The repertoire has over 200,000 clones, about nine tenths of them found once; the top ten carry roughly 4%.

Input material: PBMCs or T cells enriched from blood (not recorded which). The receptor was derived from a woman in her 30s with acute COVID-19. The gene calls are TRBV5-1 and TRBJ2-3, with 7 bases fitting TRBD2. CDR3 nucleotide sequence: TGCGCCAGCAGCCGAAGCGGGGTAGGAGCAGATACGCAGTATTTT. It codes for CASSRSGVGADTQYF.